One and the same sample provided the 20 T cell receptor beta chains below, sequenced in a study of cytomegalovirus exposure and HLA in healthy donors. 13 Jbeta primers and 60 Vbeta primers were used for the PCR. Produced via immunoSEQ multiplex PCR; TCRdb's table is partial and in-frame only. The top ten clones hold 2.9% of a sample with 180,000 or so clones, approximately 84% of them seen once. The sample consisted of PBMCs. These receptors were taken from a female donor in good health and CMV-seronegative.

This clone came up a few times. CDR3 residues: CASSWDREGSGNTIYF. The CDR3 nucleotides are TGTGCCAGCAGTTGGGACAGGGAGGGCTCTGGAAACACCATATATTTT. The gene calls are TRBV7-9 and TRBJ1-3, with 9 bases lining up with TRBD1. Germline trimming cut 6 bases from V and 0 bases from J; bases unmatched to any gene: 6. The CDR3 covers 16 residues. Germline assignment: CDR1 SEHNR and CDR2 FQNEAQ (reference sequence).

The chain has TRBV15 and TRBJ2-7; no firm D call. The CDR3 loop spans 15 amino acids. The V gene's germline CDR1 is LNHNV and CDR2 YYDKDF (reference sequence). Trimming pared 8 bases from V and 2 bases from J, leaving 19 bases between. As DNA, the CDR3 is TGTGCCACCTTCTGGATGGGCAGGCCCCCCTACGAGCAGTACTTC. This translates into CATFWMGRPPYEQYF.

This rearrangement joins TRBV30 to TRBJ2-3; TRBD2 agrees at 15 bases. The CDR3 consists of 18 residues. V shed 3 bases and J 4 bases; nucleotides not matched to a gene: 11. In germline, CDR1 is GTSNPN, CDR2 SVGIG (reference sequence). CDR3 sequence: CAWSRGLAGGHGADTQYF. The DNA of the CDR3 is TGTGCCTGGAGCCGAGGACTAGCGGGGGGGCATGGGGCAGATACGCAGTATTTT.

V is TRBV20-1 and J is TRBJ2-3; possibly TRBD1 for D (5 bases). V was cut by 7 bases and J by 5 bases, with 10 bases left in between. In germline, CDR1 is DFQATT, CDR2 SNEGSKA (reference sequence). This CDR3 region has 11 residues. The CDR3 reads CSVIRGDTQYF. As DNA, the CDR3 is TGCAGTGTGATAAGGGGAGATACGCAGTATTTT.

Concerning this clone: The sample carries other DNA sequences with the same CDR3. The J gene is TRBJ2-7, the V gene TRBV5-1; TRBD1 matches 8 bases. CDR1 and CDR2 from the germline V gene are SGHRS and YFSETQ. V dropped 4 bases and J dropped 4; count of bases not matched to a gene: 7. CDR3 length equals 14 residues. The CDR3 spells CASSPGTGGYEQYF. CDR3 DNA sequence: TGCGCCAGCAGCCCCGGGACAGGCGGTTACGAGCAGTACTTC.

The chain employs TRBV7-8 and TRBJ2-1; tentatively, D is TRBD1 (5 bases). CDR1 and CDR2 from the germline V gene are SGHVS and FQNEAQ. The CDR3 contains 14 residues. The V and J ends lost 2 bases and 4 bases respectively, with 9 bases between them. CDR3 sequence (DNA): TGTGCCAGCAGCTTATGGACAATGTACAATGAGCAGTTCTTC. Protein: CASSLWTMYNEQFF.

This clone occurred once. The chain uses TRBV2 and TRBJ1-1; D remains ambiguous. The CDR3 runs 13 residues. Germline V lookup: CDR1 SNHLY, CDR2 FYNNEI. V was cut by 3 bases and J by 5 bases, with 10 bases left in between. In nucleotides, the CDR3 is TGTGCCAGCAGTGATACAGTTCGGACTGAAGCTTTCTTT. This codes for CASSDTVRTEAFF.

This clone was recorded a few times. This chain uses TRBV30 with TRBJ1-1; weak D call: TRBD1 (5 bases). V shed 3 bases and J shed 3 bases, with 14 bases lying between them. The CDR3 length is 14 residues. Germline loops: CDR1 GTSNPN, CDR2 SVGIG (reference sequence). This CDR3 reads CAWRLPGTDTEAFF. DNA of the CDR3: TGTGCCTGGAGGCTTCCCGGGACTGACACTGAAGCTTTCTTT.

The chain combines TRBV29-1 with TRBJ2-5; weak D call: TRBD1 (6 bases). Germline assignment: CDR1 SQVTM and CDR2 ANQGSEA. V lost 4 bases to trimming and J lost 5 bases, with 17 bases between them. The CDR3 loop spans 14 amino acids. For the CDR3, the DNA is TGCAGCGTTGGGGACACGAGACTTTGGGAGACCCAGTACTTC. Amino acid sequence: CSVGDTRLWETQYF.

J is TRBJ2-7 and V is TRBV14; 13 nucleotides line up with TRBD2. V was pared by 4 bases and J by 3 bases, with 6 bases of the junction left unmatched. Per the germline V gene, CDR1 is SGHDN and CDR2 is FVKESK. The CDR3 is 16 residues long. Here the CDR3 reads CASSRRLAGGSYEQYF. As DNA, the CDR3 is TGTGCCAGCAGCCGCCGACTAGCGGGGGGCAGCTACGAGCAGTACTTC.

A few counts support this clone. The gene calls are TRBV7-3 and TRBJ2-5; 7 nucleotides match TRBD2. The CDR3 contains 15 residues. Germline CDR1 and CDR2: SGHTA and FQGTGA. The V segment lost 1 base and the J segment 2 bases; nucleotides outside the gene matches: 4. The CDR3 DNA follows: TGTGCCAGCAGCTTAAATGCGGGGGTTCAAGAGACCCAGTACTTC. This codes for CASSLNAGVQETQYF. Drawing the rest from reference TRBV7-3 and TRBJ2-5, the complete variable domain is GAGVSQTPSNKVTEKGKYVELRCDPISGHTALYWYRQSLGQGPEFLIYFQGTGAADDSGLPNDRFFAVRPEGSVSTLKIQRTERGDSAVYLCASSLNAGVQETQYFGPGTRLLVL.

The CDR3 loop reads CASSQQGQYEQYF. In DNA, the CDR3 is TGCGCCAGCAGTCAACAGGGACAGTACGAGCAGTACTTC. The chain carries TRBV23-1 and TRBJ2-7; 7 bases fit TRBD1. TRBV23-1 is an ORF, and what it does is uncertain. CDR3 length equals 13 residues. With 2 bases clipped from V and 4 bases from J, the junction kept 2 bases outside the gene matches.

The genes are TRBV5-1 and TRBJ2-1; 13 bases fit TRBD2. V dropped 6 bases and J dropped 3; count of bases not matched to a gene: 9. The CDR3 has 17 residues. CDR1 and CDR2 from the germline V gene are SGHRS and YFSETQ. DNA for the CDR3: TGCGCCAGCAACTCCGGGACTAGCGGGGTATTCTACAATGAGCAGTTCTTC. Translated, it gives CASNSGTSGVFYNEQFF.

The V and J genes are TRBV7-3 and TRBJ2-1; TRBD1 matches at 9 bases. The CDR3 loop spans 16 amino acids. From germline, CDR1 is SGHTA and CDR2 FQGTGA. The J segment lost 6 bases and the V segment lost 0 bases, leaving 6 bases of the junction unmatched. The CDR3 loop is CASSLTGQGGINEQFF. CDR3 in DNA: TGTGCCAGCAGCTTAACGGGACAGGGAGGCATCAATGAGCAGTTCTTC.

The chain carries TRBV7-3 and TRBJ2-4; D gene uncertain. Trimming shortened V by 5 bases and J by 6 bases, and 11 bases separated the two germline ends. The germline V gene encodes CDR1 SGHTA and CDR2 FQGTGA. The CDR3 extends over 13 amino acids. The CDR3 DNA follows: TGTGCCAGCAGCCCCGAAGGCGGAAACATTCAGTACTTC. Protein: CASSPEGGNIQYF.

The V and J genes are TRBV9 and TRBJ2-1; the D is unclear. Germline values: CDR1 SGDLS, CDR2 YYNGEE. V shed 3 bases and J shed 6 bases, with 16 bases lying between them. This CDR3 spans 15 amino acids. CDR3 coding DNA: TGTGCCAGCAGCGGGTGGGCCCGAGACGTCAATGAGCAGTTCTTC. It yields the protein CASSGWARDVNEQFF.

The chain joins TRBV20-1 to TRBJ2-1; D is ambiguous. CDR1 and CDR2 (germline): DFQATT, SNEGSKA (reference sequence). The CDR3 has 11 residues. V lost 5 bases, J lost 10 bases, and 12 bases lay in between. The CDR3 loop is CSAPLYLEQFF. The CDR3 nucleotides are TGCAGTGCTCCCCTTTATCTCGAGCAGTTCTTC.

This chain connects TRBV30 to TRBJ2-5, with 13 nucleotides matching TRBD2. The trim removed 3 bases at V and 3 bases at J, leaving 4 bases unmatched. The CDR3 extends over 15 amino acids. CDR1 and CDR2 (germline): GTSNPN, SVGIG (reference sequence). CDR3 amino acids: CAWRPGLAGKETQYF. CDR3 DNA sequence: TGTGCCTGGAGGCCGGGACTAGCGGGAAAAGAGACCCAGTACTTC. The full variable domain, completed using reference TRBV30 and TRBJ2-5, is SQTIHQWPATLVQPVGSPLSLECTVEGTSNPNLYWYRQAAGRGLQLLFYSVGIGQISSEVPQNLSASRPQDRQFILSSKKLLLSDSGFYLCAWRPGLAGKETQYFGPGTRLLVL.

The table lists this clone with a few counts. The V call is TRBV2, the J call TRBJ1-1, with a possible D match to TRBD1 (5 bases). V dropped 8 bases and J dropped 0 bases, with 10 bases sitting between them. Looked up from germline, CDR1 is SNHLY and CDR2 is FYNNEI. The CDR3 contains 13 residues. The CDR3 DNA sequence: TGTGCCAGCGACCGGGGGTTGAACACTGAAGCTTTCTTT. Translated, it gives CASDRGLNTEAFF.

The rearrangement uses TRBV30 and TRBJ1-1, with 11 bases lining up with TRBD1. Germline V gene lookup returns CDR1 GTSNPN and CDR2 SVGIG (reference sequence). This CDR3 region has 13 residues. V trimming: 8 bases; J trimming: 5 bases; junction bases outside the gene matches: 7. CDR3 coding DNA: TGTGCCCGGAACCGGGACAGGGGGACTGAAGCTTTCTTT. It encodes CARNRDRGTEAFF.